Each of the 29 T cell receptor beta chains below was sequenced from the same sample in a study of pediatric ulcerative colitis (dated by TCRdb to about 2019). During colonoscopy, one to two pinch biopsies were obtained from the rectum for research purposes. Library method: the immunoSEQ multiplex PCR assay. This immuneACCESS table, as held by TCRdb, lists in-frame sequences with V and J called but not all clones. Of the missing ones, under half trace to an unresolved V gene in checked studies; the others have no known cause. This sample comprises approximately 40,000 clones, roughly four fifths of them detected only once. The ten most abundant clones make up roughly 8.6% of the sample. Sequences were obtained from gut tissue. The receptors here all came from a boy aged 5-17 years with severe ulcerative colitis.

The CDR3 sequence: CASSQGGSSSYNEQFF. The CDR3 coding sequence is TGTGCCAGTTCCCAGGGCGGGAGTAGCTCCTACAATGAGCAGTTCTTC. The rearrangement uses TRBV19 and TRBJ2-1, with TRBD2 matching over 7 bases. Germline assignment: CDR1 LNHDA and CDR2 SQIVND (reference sequence). The V segment lost 8 bases and the J segment 0 bases; nucleotides outside the gene matches: 10. The CDR3 runs 16 residues.

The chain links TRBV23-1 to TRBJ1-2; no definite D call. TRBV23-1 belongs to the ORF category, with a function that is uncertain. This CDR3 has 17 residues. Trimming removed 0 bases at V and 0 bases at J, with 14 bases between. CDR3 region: CASSQSWARVSNYGYTF. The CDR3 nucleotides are TGCGCCAGCAGTCAATCCTGGGCGAGGGTTTCTAACTATGGCTACACCTTC.

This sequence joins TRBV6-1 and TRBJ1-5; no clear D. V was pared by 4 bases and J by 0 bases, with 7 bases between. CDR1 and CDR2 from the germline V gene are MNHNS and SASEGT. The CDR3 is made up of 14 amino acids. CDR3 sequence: CASSGTYSNQPQHF. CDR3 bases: TGTGCCAGCAGTGGGACTTATAGCAATCAGCCCCAGCATTTT.

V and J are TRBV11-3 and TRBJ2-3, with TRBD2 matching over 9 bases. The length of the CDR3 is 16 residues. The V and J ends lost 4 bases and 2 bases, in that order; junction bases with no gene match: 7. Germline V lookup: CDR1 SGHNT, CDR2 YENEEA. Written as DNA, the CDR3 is TGTGCCAGCAGCTCCGGGCGGGGGGGTTCCACAGATACGCAGTATTTT. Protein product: CASSSGRGGSTDTQYF.

In nucleotides, the CDR3 is TGTGCCAGTAGTCCTCTGGGACAGGGGCGAGGAAACACCATATATTTT. This sequence encodes CASSPLGQGRGNTIYF. The rearrangement joins TRBV19 to TRBJ1-3; 10 positions agree with TRBD1. The V gene end was trimmed by 5 bases and the J gene end by 4 bases; junction bases not matched to a gene: 8. Germline assignment: CDR1 LNHDA and CDR2 SQIVND (reference sequence). This CDR3 has 16 amino acids.

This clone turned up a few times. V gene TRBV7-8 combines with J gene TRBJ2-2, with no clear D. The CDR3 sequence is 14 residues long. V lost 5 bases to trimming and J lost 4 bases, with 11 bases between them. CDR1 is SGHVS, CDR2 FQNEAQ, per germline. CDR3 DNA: TGTGCCAGCAGCCACCAGAGAGGCACCGGGGAGCTGTTTTTT. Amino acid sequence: CASSHQRGTGELFF.

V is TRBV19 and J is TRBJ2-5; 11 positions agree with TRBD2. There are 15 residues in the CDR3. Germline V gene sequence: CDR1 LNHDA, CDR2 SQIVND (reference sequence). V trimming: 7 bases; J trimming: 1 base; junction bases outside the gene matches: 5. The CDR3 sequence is CASKGTSGGQETQYF. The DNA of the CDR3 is TGTGCCAGTAAGGGAACTAGCGGGGGCCAAGAGACCCAGTACTTC.

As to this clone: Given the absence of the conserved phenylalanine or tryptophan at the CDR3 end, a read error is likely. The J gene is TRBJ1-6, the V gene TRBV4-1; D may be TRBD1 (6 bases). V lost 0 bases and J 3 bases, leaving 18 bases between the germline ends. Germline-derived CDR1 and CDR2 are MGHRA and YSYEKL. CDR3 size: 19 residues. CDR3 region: CASSQDLLGGGFYNSPLHL. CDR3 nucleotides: TGCGCCAGCAGCCAAGATTTATTAGGGGGAGGTTTCTATAATTCACCCCTCCACCTT.

This CDR3 is CASNRRAVSNQPQHF. As DNA, the CDR3 is TGTGCCAGCAATCGAAGGGCGGTCAGCAATCAGCCCCAGCATTTT. The chain uses TRBV2 and TRBJ1-5; D unclear. The CDR3 extends over 15 amino acids. The V and J ends lost 7 bases and 1 base respectively, with 14 bases between them. CDR1 and CDR2 from the germline V gene are SNHLY and FYNNEI.

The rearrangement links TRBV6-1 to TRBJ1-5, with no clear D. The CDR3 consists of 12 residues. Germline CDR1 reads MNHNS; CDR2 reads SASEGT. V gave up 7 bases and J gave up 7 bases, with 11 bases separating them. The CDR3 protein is CASNRVFQPQHF. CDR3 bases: TGTGCCAGCAATAGGGTCTTCCAGCCCCAGCATTTT.

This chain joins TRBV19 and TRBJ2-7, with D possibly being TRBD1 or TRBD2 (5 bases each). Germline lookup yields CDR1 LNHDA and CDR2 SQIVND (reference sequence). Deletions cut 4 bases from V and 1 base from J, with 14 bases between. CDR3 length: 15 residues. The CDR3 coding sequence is TGTGCCAGTAGTAAAGGGGCAGGGACGTCCTACGAGCAGTACTTC. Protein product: CASSKGAGTSYEQYF.

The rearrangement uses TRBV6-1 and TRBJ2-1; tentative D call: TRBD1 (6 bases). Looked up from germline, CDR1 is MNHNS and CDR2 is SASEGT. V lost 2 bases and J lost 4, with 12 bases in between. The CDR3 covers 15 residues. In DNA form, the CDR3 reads TGTGCCAGCAGTGAAATGGCAGGGGATTACAATGAGCAGTTCTTC. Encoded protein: CASSEMAGDYNEQFF.

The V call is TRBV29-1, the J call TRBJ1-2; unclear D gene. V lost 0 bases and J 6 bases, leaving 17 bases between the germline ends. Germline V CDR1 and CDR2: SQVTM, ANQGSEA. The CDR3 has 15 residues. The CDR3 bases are TGCAGCGTTGAAGATCGGGAGGTTAGGAGTCATGGCTACACCTTC. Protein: CSVEDREVRSHGYTF.

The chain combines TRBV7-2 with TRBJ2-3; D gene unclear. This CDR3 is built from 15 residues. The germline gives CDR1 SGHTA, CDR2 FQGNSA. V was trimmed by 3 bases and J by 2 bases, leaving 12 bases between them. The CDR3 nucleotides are TGTGCCAGCAGCTTTGGGCTCTTAGTCACAGATACGCAGTATTTT. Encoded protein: CASSFGLLVTDTQYF.

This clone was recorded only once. The CDR3 is CASSIGGEAMAQHF. In DNA form, the CDR3 reads TGTGCCAGTAGTATAGGAGGGGAGGCCATGGCCCAGCATTTT. The chain carries TRBV19 and TRBJ1-5, with D tentatively TRBD1 (5 bases). The CDR3 is made up of 14 amino acids. From germline, CDR1 is LNHDA and CDR2 SQIVND (reference sequence). The V gene lost 1 base and the J gene lost 11 bases, with 15 bases spanning the gap. Full variable domain (remainder filled in from reference TRBV19 and TRBJ1-5): DGGITQSPKYLFRKEGQNVTLSCEQNLNHDAMYWYRQDPGQGLRLIYYSQIVNDFQKGDIAEGYSVSREKKESFPLTVTSAQKNPTAFYLCASSIGGEAMAQHFGDGTRLSIL.

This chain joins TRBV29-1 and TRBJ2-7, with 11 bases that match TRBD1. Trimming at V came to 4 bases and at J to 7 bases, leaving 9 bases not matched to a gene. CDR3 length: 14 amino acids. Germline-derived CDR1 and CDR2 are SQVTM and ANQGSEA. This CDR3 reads CSVATGQGAREQYF. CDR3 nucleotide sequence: TGCAGCGTTGCAACCGGACAGGGGGCTCGGGAGCAGTACTTC.

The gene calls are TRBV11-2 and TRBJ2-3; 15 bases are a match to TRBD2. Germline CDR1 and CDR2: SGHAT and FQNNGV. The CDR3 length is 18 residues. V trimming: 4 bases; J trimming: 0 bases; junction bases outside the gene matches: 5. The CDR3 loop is CASSSGLAGGRSTDTQYF. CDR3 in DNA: TGTGCCAGCAGCTCGGGACTAGCGGGGGGCCGTAGCACAGATACGCAGTATTTT.

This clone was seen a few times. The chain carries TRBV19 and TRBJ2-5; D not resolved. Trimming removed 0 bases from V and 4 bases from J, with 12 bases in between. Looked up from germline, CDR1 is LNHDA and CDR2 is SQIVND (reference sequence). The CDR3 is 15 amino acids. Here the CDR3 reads CASSIEGIRGETQYF. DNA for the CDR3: TGTGCCAGTAGTATAGAGGGGATCCGAGGAGAGACCCAGTACTTC.

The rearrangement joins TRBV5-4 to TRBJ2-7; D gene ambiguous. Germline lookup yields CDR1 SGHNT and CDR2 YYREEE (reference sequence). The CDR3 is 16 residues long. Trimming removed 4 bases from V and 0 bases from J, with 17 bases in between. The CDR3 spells CASSPELTKSSYEQYF. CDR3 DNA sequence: TGTGCCAGCAGCCCGGAATTGACAAAAAGCTCCTACGAGCAGTACTTC.

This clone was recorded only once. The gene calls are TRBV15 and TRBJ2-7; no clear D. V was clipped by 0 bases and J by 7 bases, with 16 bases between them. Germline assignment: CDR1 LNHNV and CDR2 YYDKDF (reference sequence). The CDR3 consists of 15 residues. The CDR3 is CATSRDPRRSREQYF. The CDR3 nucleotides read TGTGCCACCAGCAGAGATCCTAGACGGTCGAGGGAGCAGTACTTC.

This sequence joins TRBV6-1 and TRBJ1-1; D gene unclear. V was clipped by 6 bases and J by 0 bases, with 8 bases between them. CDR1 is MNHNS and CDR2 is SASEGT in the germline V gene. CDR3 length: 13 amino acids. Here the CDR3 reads CASRVQLNTEAFF. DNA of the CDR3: TGTGCCAGCAGAGTACAGCTGAACACTGAAGCTTTCTTT.

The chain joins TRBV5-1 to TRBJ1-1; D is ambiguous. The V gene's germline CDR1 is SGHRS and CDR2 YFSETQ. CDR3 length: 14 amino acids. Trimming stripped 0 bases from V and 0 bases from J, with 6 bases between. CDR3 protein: CASSLDAMNTEAFF. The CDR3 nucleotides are TGCGCCAGCAGCTTGGACGCCATGAACACTGAAGCTTTCTTT.

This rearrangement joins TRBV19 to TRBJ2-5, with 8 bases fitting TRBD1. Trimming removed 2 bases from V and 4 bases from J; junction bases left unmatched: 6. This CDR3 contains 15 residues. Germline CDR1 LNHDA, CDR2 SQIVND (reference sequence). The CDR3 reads CASSIQGAGVETQYF. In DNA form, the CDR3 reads TGTGCCAGTAGTATACAGGGGGCCGGAGTAGAGACCCAGTACTTC.

Here the CDR3 reads CASSVRTRNNEQFF. The CDR3 DNA sequence: TGTGCCAGCAGTGTACGGACTCGGAACAATGAGCAGTTCTTC. This rearrangement joins TRBV2 to TRBJ2-1; D is possibly TRBD2 (5 bases). Germline CDR1 reads SNHLY; CDR2 reads FYNNEI. The V end lost 4 bases, the J end lost 5 bases, and 12 bases lay between the germline ends. The CDR3 covers 14 residues.

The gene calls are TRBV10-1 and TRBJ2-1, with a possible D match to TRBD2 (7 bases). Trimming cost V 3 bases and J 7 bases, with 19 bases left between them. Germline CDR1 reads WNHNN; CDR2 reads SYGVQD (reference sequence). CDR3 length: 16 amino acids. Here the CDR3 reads CASSDPWARGGNEQFF. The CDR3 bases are TGCGCCAGCAGTGATCCGTGGGCTAGGGGGGGGAATGAGCAGTTCTTC.

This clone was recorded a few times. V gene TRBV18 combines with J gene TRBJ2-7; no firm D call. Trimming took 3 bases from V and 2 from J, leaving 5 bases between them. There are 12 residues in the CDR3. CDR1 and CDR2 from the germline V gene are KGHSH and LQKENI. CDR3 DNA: TGTGCCAGCTCACCCGTGACCTACGAGCAGTACTTC. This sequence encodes CASSPVTYEQYF.

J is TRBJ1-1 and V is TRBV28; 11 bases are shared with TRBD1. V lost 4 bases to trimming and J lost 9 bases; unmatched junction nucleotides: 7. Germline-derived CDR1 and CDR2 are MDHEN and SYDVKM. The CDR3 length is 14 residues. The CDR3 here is CASSSPGQGGKAFF. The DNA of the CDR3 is TGTGCCAGCAGTTCTCCGGGACAGGGGGGGAAAGCTTTCTTT.

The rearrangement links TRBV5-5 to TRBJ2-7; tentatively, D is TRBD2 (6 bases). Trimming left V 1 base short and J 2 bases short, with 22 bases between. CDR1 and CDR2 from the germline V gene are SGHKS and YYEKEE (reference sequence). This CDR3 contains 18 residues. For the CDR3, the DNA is TGTGCCAGCAGCTTGAGGATTCCTGGGACTGCTGCTACCTACGAGCAGTACTTC. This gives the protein CASSLRIPGTAATYEQYF.

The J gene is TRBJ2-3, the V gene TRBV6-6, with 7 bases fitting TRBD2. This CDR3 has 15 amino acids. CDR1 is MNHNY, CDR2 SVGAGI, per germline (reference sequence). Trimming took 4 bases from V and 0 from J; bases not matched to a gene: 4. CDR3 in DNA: TGTGCCAGCAGTTTCGGGGGGACTAGCACAGATACGCAGTATTTT. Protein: CASSFGGTSTDTQYF.